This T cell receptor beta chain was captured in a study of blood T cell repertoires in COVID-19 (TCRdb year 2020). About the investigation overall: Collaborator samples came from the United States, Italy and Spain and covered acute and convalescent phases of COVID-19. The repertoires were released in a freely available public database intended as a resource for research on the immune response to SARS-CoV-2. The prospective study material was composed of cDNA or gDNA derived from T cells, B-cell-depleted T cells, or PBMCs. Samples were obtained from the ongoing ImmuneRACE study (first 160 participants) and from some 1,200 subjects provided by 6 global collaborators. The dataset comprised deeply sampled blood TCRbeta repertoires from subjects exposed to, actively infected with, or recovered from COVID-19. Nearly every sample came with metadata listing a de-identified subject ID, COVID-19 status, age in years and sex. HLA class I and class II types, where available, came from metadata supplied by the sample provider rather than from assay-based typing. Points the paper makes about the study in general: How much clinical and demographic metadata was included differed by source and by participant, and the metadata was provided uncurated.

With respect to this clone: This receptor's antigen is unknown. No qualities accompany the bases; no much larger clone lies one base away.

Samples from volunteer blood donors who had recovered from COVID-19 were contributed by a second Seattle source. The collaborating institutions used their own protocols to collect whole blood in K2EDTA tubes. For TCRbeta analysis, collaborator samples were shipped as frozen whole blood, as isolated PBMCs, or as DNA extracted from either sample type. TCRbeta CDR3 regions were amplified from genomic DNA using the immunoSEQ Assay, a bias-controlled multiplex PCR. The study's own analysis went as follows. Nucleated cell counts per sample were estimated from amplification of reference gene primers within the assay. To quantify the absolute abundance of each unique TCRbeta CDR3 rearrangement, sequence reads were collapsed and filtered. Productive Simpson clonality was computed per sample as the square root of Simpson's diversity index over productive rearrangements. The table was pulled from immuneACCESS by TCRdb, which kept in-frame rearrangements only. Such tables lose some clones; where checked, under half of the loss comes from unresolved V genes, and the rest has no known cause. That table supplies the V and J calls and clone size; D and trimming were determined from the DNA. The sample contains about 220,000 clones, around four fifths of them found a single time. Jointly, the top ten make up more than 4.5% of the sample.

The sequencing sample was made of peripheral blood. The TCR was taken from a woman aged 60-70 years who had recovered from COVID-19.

The bases read TGTGCCAGCAGTGCTTGGGGAGACTATGGCTACACCTTC. This sequence encodes CASSAWGDYGYTF. The rearranged segments are TRBV2 and TRBJ1-2; a confident D gene designation cannot be given. From cysteine to phenylalanine, the CDR3 is 13 amino acids long. Just CDR3 DNA is preserved here, 39 bases in frame from base 1. As encoded in the germline V gene, CDR1 is SNHLY while CDR2 is FYNNEI. The trim is 4 bases for V and 3 bases for J, with a gap of 9 bases between the germline ends.